What follows is one T cell receptor (beta chain) and its context. Its antigen is unknown. The germline gives CDR1 MGHDK, CDR2 SYGVNS. This CDR3 spans 14 amino acids. V lost 5 bases to trimming and J lost 1 base, with 8 bases between them. Libraries were prepared by immunoSEQ multiplex PCR; TCRdb keeps only in-frame clonotypes and omits some of them. The sample lists fewer than 25,000 clones; less than 85% were seen once. CD4+ T cells from unexposed donors were obtained before the COVID-19 pandemic (2011-2018). After approximately ten days of culture, CD4+ T cells were isolated. Unexposed-donor CD4+ T cells were probed with SARS-CoV-2 S/N and four cold-coronavirus spikes, cells permitting. This specimen comes from a study of CD4 T cells in relation to SARS-CoV-2 and coronaviruses. About the research overall: ViraFEST: roughly ten-day antigen culture of PBMCs, then TCR beta CDR3 sequencing.

Sequencing input: CD4+ T cells from PBMCs, cultured in vitro. The clonotype comes from a human donor in good health. V gene TRBV25-1 combines with J gene TRBJ2-2; no clear D. CDR3 DNA: TGTGCCAGCAGTACCCCCCTGAACACCGGGGAGCTGTTTTTT. It yields the protein CASSTPLNTGELFF.